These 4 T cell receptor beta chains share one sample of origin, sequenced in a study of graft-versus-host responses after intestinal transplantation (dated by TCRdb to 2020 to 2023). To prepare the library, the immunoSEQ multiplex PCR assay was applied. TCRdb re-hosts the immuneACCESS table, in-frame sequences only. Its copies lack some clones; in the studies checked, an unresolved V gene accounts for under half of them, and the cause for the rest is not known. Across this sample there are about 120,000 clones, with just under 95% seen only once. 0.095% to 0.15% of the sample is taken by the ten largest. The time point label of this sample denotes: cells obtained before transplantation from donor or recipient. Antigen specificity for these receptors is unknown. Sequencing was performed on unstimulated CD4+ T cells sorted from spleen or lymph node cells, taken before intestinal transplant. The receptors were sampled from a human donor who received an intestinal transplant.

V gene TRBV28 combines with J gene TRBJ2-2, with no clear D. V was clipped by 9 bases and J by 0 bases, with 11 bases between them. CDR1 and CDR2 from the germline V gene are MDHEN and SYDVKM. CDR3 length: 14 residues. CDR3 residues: CASLPGSNTGELFF. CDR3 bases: TGTGCCAGTTTACCGGGCTCGAACACCGGGGAGCTGTTTTTT. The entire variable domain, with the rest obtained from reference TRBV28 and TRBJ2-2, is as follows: DVKVTQSSRYLVKRTGEKVFLECVQDMDHENMFWYRQDPGLGLRLIYFSYDVKMKEKGDIPEGYSVSREKKERFSLILESASTNQTSMYLCASLPGSNTGELFFGEGSRLTVL.

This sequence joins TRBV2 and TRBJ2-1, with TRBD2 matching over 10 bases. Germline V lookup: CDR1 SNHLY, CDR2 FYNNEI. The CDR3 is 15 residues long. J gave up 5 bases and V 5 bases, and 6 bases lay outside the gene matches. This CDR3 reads CASSLELAGNNEQFF. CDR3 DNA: TGTGCCAGCAGTCTGGAACTAGCGGGAAACAATGAGCAGTTCTTC.

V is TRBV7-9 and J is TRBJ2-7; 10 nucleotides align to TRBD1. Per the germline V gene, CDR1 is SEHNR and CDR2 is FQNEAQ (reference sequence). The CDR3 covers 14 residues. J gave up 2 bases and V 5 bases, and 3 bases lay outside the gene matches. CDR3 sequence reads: CASSDRGQAYEQYF. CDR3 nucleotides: TGTGCCAGCAGCGACAGGGGGCAAGCCTACGAGCAGTACTTC.

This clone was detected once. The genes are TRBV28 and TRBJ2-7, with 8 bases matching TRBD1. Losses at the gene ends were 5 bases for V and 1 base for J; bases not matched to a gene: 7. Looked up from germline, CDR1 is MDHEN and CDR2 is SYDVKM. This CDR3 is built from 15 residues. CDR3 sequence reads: CASSPGRTGSYEQYF. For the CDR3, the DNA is TGTGCCAGCAGTCCCGGACGGACAGGGTCCTACGAGCAGTACTTC.